The 22 T cell receptor beta chains presented below share a single source sample, sequenced in a study of CD8+CD57+ T cells in acquired aplastic anemia. The patients chosen for sequencing had shown expansion of CD8+CD57+ cells (detected by flow cytometry). TCR beta VDJ combinations and CDR3 sequences were profiled from genomic DNA. TCRdb redid the calling of the reads with MiXCR, one entry per CDR3 protein. Counted here are roughly 280,000 distinct CDR3 sequences, around three fifths occurring once; the ten biggest clones make up 1% to 1.5%. Source material: sorted CD4+, CD8+, or CD8+CD57+ T cells (not recorded which) from PBMCs. These receptors were taken from a human donor with aplastic anemia.

J is TRBJ2-7 and V is TRBV6-1, with 12 bases lining up with TRBD1. CDR1 is MNHNS and CDR2 is SASEGT in the germline V gene. The CDR3 is 17 residues long. Trimming at V came to 4 bases and at J to 5 bases, leaving 12 bases not matched to a gene. The CDR3 DNA is TGTGCCAGCAGTGGCTCCGGGACAGGGGGCCATAGGGACGAGCAGTACTTC. Residues: CASSGSGTGGHRDEQYF.

This clonotype was observed once. Germline and junction disagree at one end, which may indicate a read error. This chain connects TRBV24-1 to TRBJ1-4, with 7 positions matching TRBD1. Germline CDR1 KGHDR, CDR2 SFDVKD. The length of the CDR3 is 15 residues. CDR3 sequence (DNA): TGTGCTACCAGTTGCGGGACAGTATTCAATGAAAAACTGTTTTTT. Residues: CATSCGTVFNEKLFF.

This chain joins TRBV9 and TRBJ2-3; D gene unclear. This CDR3 region has 12 residues. In germline, CDR1 is SGDLS, CDR2 YYNGEE. V was clipped by 0 bases and J by 4 bases, with 3 bases between them. The CDR3 protein is CASSVGADTQYF. The DNA for the CDR3 is TGTGCCAGCAGCGTAGGTGCAGATACGCAGTATTTT.

The chain uses TRBV7-9 and TRBJ2-1; the D is unclear. This CDR3 is 15 amino acids long. Trimming removed 1 base at V and 0 bases at J, with 7 bases between. Per the germline V gene, CDR1 is SEHNR and CDR2 is FQNEAQ (reference sequence). CDR3 amino acids: CASSLVRHSYNEQFF. The CDR3 DNA sequence: TGTGCCAGCAGCTTAGTACGACACTCCTACAATGAGCAGTTCTTC.

Comment on this clonotype: One end of the junction does not line up with germline, which may come from a read error. J is TRBJ1-5 and V is TRBV2, with no clear D. CDR3 length: 14 amino acids. Germline loops: CDR1 SNHLY, CDR2 FYNNEI. For the CDR3, the DNA is TGTGCCAGCAGTAGGCCATTTCGCAATCAGCACCAGCATTTT. Translated: CASSRPFRNQHQHF.

This rearrangement joins TRBV18 to TRBJ2-7; tentative D call: TRBD1 (6 bases). V lost 9 bases, J lost 1 base, and 13 bases lay in between. Germline CDR1 is KGHSH and CDR2 is LQKENI. The CDR3 is 13 residues long. This CDR3 reads CASTRGMSYEQYF. In DNA form, the CDR3 reads TGTGCCAGTACCAGGGGTATGTCCTACGAGCAGTACTTC. The variable domain in full, completed from reference TRBV18 and TRBJ2-7, reads NAGVMQNPRHLVRRRGQEARLRCSPMKGHSHVYWYRQLPEEGLKFMVYLQKENIIDESGMPKERFSAEFPKEGPSILRIQQVVRGDSAAYFCASTRGMSYEQYFGPGTRLTVT.

V is TRBV14 and J is TRBJ2-1; 8 bases fit TRBD1. The CDR3 is made up of 14 amino acids. Germline CDR1 reads SGHDN; CDR2 reads FVKESK. V trimming: 4 bases; J trimming: 4 bases; junction bases outside the gene matches: 3. The CDR3 loop reads CASSPTGAYNEQFF. CDR3 nucleotide sequence: TGTGCCAGCAGCCCGACAGGGGCGTACAATGAGCAGTTCTTC.

The chain has TRBV20-1 and TRBJ2-1; D is possibly TRBD1 (5 bases). CDR1 and CDR2 from the germline V gene are DFQATT and SNEGSKA (reference sequence). Trimming removed 3 bases from V and 4 bases from J, with 10 bases in between. The CDR3 covers 13 residues. The DNA of the CDR3 is TGCAGTGCTAGTGTCAGGGATTACAATGAGCAGTTCTTC. This sequence encodes CSASVRDYNEQFF.

The chain has TRBV5-1 and TRBJ2-7; D is perhaps TRBD2 (5 bases). CDR1 and CDR2 (germline): SGHRS, YFSETQ. This CDR3 comprises 14 residues. With 5 bases removed from V and 7 bases from J, the gap between germline ends came to 19 bases. The CDR3 loop reads CASRDPSGLGEQYF. The DNA for the CDR3 is TGCGCCAGCAGGGACCCTTCGGGGTTGGGGGAGCAGTACTTC.

The rearrangement uses TRBV25-1 and TRBJ2-1, with 8 bases identical to TRBD2. With V trimmed by 6 bases and J by 0 bases, 7 bases remained unmatched. The CDR3 is 16 residues long. The germline V gene encodes CDR1 MGHDK and CDR2 SYGVNS. The CDR3 here is CASRHAGTSSYNEQFF. In DNA form, the CDR3 reads TGTGCCAGCAGACATGCGGGGACTAGCTCCTACAATGAGCAGTTCTTC.

This clonotype was seen ten or more times. At one boundary the junction diverges from the germline segment, which might be a read error. This chain uses TRBV12-3 or TRBV12-4 with TRBJ1-1; D is possibly TRBD1 (5 bases). This CDR3 spans 12 amino acids. DNA for the CDR3: TGTGCCAGCAGTGTCGGGACGGCCTCCATCGGATTT. This codes for CASSVGTASIGF.

This rearrangement joins TRBV15 to TRBJ1-5, with D unclear. Germline V gene lookup returns CDR1 LNHNV and CDR2 YYDKDF (reference sequence). V was shortened by 0 bases and J by 1 base, with 7 bases between the two germline ends. The CDR3 spans 15 residues. The CDR3 nucleotides read TGTGCCACCAGCAGAGATCCATGGAGCAATCAGCCCCAGCATTTT. Its translation is CATSRDPWSNQPQHF.

The chain recombines TRBV20-1 with TRBJ2-7; 9 bases are a match to TRBD2. The CDR3 has 16 residues. J lost 0 bases, V lost 2 bases, and 8 bases had no gene match. CDR1 DFQATT and CDR2 SNEGSKA come from the germline V gene (reference sequence). CDR3 loop: CSARWLAGPLSYEQYF. The CDR3 region has the DNA TGCAGTGCTAGATGGCTAGCGGGACCCCTCTCCTACGAGCAGTACTTC.

The V call is TRBV6-4, the J call TRBJ2-3; D remains unclear. The V end was cut by 2 bases, the J end by 2 bases, with 5 bases between. The CDR3 runs 13 residues. Germline CDR1 reads MRHNA; CDR2 reads SNTAGT. CDR3 sequence: CASSDRATDTQYF. In DNA, the CDR3 is TGTGCCAGCAGTGACAGGGCCACAGATACGCAGTATTTT.

The chain combines TRBV15 with TRBJ2-7, with D tentatively TRBD1 (6 bases). Per germline, CDR1 LNHNV and CDR2 YYDKDF (reference sequence). The CDR3 runs 14 residues. The V end lost 3 bases, the J end lost 5 bases, and 14 bases lay between the germline ends. Written as DNA, the CDR3 is TGTGCCACCAGCAGGGGTTTAGGGGGTGACGAGCAGTACTTC. It specifies CATSRGLGGDEQYF.

Comments on this clonotype: A read error is possible here, since a much larger clone lies one base away. This chain links TRBV18 with TRBJ2-7; 8 positions agree with TRBD2. This CDR3 region has 11 residues. Trimming removed 6 bases from V and 9 bases from J; junction bases left unmatched: 4. Germline V gene data show CDR1 as KGHSH and CDR2 as LQKENI. The CDR3 spells CASSSGGGQYF. In DNA, the CDR3 is TGTGCCAGCTCTTCCGGGGGGGGGCAGTACTTC.

This clonotype came up many times. The chain carries TRBV4-1 and TRBJ1-2; D is unresolved. CDR1 is MGHRA and CDR2 is YSYEKL in the germline V gene. The V gene lost 2 bases and the J gene lost 4 bases, with 8 bases spanning the gap. The CDR3 length is 13 residues. CDR3 DNA sequence: TGCGCCAGCAGCCAACCACCGCTCTATGGCTACACCTTC. The encoded protein is CASSQPPLYGYTF.

This clonotype was seen ten or more times. The V and J genes are TRBV11-2 and TRBJ2-3; 9 nucleotides align to TRBD2. Germline V CDR1 and CDR2: SGHAT, FQNNGV. The CDR3 length is 17 residues. V dropped 5 bases and J dropped 2; count of bases not matched to a gene: 11. The CDR3 region is CASSLRRSGGLTDTQYF. Written as DNA, the CDR3 is TGTGCCAGCAGCCTACGCCGAAGCGGGGGGCTCACAGATACGCAGTATTTT.

This clonotype showed up just a few times. The rearrangement links TRBV29-1 to TRBJ1-4; D gene uncertain. Germline loops: CDR1 SQVTM, CDR2 ANQGSEA. Trimming took 6 bases from V and 8 from J, leaving 13 bases between them. This CDR3 comprises 12 residues. The CDR3 nucleotides read TGCAGCGTCGACGGGCAGGAAGAAAAACTGTTTTTT. It translates to CSVDGQEEKLFF. The whole variable domain, filled in from reference TRBV29-1 and TRBJ1-4, reads SAVISQKPSRDICQRGTSLTIQCQVDSQVTMMFWYRQQPGQSLTLIATANQGSEATYESGFVIDKFPISRPNLTFSTLTVSNMSPEDSSIYLCSVDGQEEKLFFGSGTQLSVL.

This clonotype was picked up a small number of times. The chain couples TRBV24-1 to TRBJ1-4, with 11 bases aligning to TRBD1. J lost 7 bases, V lost 4 bases, and 10 bases had no gene match. CDR3 size: 17 residues. Germline CDR1 is KGHDR and CDR2 is SFDVKD. The CDR3 DNA sequence: TGTGCCACCAGTGACGCGCCAGGGACAGGGGGGGGTGAAAAACTGTTTTTT. It is translated as CATSDAPGTGGGEKLFF.

The CDR3: CASSTRDTHSYEQYF. CDR3 sequence (DNA): TGTGCCAGCAGTACGCGGGACACTCACTCCTACGAGCAGTACTTC. V is TRBV5-4 and J is TRBJ2-7; D tentatively reads TRBD1 or TRBD2 (6 bases each). The CDR3 spans 15 residues. CDR1 and CDR2 (germline): SGHNT, YYREEE (reference sequence). Deletions cut 5 bases from V and 0 bases from J, with 15 bases between.

This chain uses TRBV7-2 with TRBJ2-5; 9 positions match TRBD1. CDR1 SGHTA and CDR2 FQGNSA come from the germline V gene. Trimming at V came to 5 bases and at J to 5 bases, leaving 3 bases not matched to a gene. The CDR3 has 13 residues. In nucleotides, the CDR3 is TGTGCCAGCAGCCCCGGGACAGGGGAGACCCAGTACTTC. Its protein product is CASSPGTGETQYF.